This T cell receptor beta chain was identified during a study of shared clonotypes between healthy human individuals. The method was immunoSEQ multiplex PCR; TCRdb's version includes in-frame clones alone and lacks a portion of them. The table shows about 680,000 clones, with about 78% occurring only once. CDR1 SGHVS and CDR2 FQNEAQ come from the germline V gene. The CDR3 runs to 16 residues. J lost 5 bases, V lost 5 bases, and 11 bases had no gene match. This chain connects TRBV7-8 to TRBJ1-3, with 8 bases fitting TRBD1. Sequencing used memory CD4+ T cells sorted from blood. Stated subset: CD45RA-negative fraction. The TCR originated in a woman in her 30s in good health. CDR3 loop: CASSARRTGRRNTIYF. As DNA, the CDR3 is TGTGCCAGCAGCGCGCGTAGGACAGGGAGGCGAAACACCATATATTTT.